This T cell receptor beta chain derives from a study of cytomegalovirus exposure and HLA in healthy donors. The CDR3 consists of 14 residues. Trimming pared 2 bases from V and 1 base from J, leaving 9 bases between. Germline V CDR1 and CDR2: SGDLS, YYNGEE. Primers: 60 Vbeta forward and 13 Jbeta reverse. TCRdb's copy holds only in-frame clones and misses some; the assay was immunoSEQ multiplex PCR. Of roughly 180,000 clones in the sample, roughly four fifths are singletons; the top ten hold about 2.3%. On this clone itself: Antigen specificity is unknown.

Overall study results and limits: The study reported that TCR beta sequences accurately predicted HLA-A and HLA-B alleles in most subjects.

The chain has TRBV9 and TRBJ2-5; maybe TRBD2 (6 bases). This receptor was taken from a female donor in good health and CMV-seronegative. The sample taken for sequencing was PBMCs. CDR3 residues: CASSVSGTQETQYF. The CDR3 bases are TGTGCCAGCAGCGTTAGCGGCACCCAAGAGACCCAGTACTTC.